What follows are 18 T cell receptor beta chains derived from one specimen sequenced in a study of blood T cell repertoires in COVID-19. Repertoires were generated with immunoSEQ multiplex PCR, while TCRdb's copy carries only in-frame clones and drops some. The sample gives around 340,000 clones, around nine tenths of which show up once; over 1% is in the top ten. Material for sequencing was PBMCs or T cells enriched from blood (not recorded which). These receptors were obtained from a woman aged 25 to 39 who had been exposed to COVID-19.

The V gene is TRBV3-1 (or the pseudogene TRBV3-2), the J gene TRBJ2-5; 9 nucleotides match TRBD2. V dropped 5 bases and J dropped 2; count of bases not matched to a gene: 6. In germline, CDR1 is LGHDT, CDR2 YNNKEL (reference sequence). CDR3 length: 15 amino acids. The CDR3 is CASSKGLAGQETQYF. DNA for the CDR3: TGTGCCAGCAGCAAAGGGCTAGCGGGACAAGAGACCCAGTACTTC.

CDR3 sequence (DNA): TGTGCCAGCAGCTTGGGGACTAGCGGGAGATTTGTCGGCTACAATGAGCAGTTCTTC. This codes for CASSLGTSGRFVGYNEQFF. This chain connects TRBV5-4 to TRBJ2-1; 13 bases align to TRBD2. Germline-derived CDR1 and CDR2 are SGHNT and YYREEE (reference sequence). CDR3 size: 19 residues. With 0 bases clipped from V and 3 bases from J, the junction kept 9 bases outside the gene matches.

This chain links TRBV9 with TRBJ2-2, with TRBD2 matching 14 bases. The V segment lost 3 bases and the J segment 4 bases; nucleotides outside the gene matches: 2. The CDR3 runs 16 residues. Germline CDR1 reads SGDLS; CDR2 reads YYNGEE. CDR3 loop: CASSGLAGGGTGELFF. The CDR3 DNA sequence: TGTGCCAGCAGCGGACTAGCGGGAGGGGGCACCGGGGAGCTGTTTTTT. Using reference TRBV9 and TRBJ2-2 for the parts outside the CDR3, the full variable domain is DSGVTQTPKHLITATGQRVTLRCSPRSGDLSVYWYQQSLDQGLQFLIQYYNGEERAKGNILERFSAQQFPDLHSELNLSSLELGDSALYFCASSGLAGGGTGELFFGEGSRLTVL.

The CDR3 DNA sequence: TGTGCCACCAGTAGCTTCCGGGACGAGCAGTACTTC. It encodes CATSSFRDEQYF. V is TRBV24-1 and J is TRBJ2-7, with no clear D. Germline V gene sequence: CDR1 KGHDR, CDR2 SFDVKD. The length of the CDR3 is 12 residues. Trimming removed 6 bases from V and 5 bases from J, with 10 bases in between.

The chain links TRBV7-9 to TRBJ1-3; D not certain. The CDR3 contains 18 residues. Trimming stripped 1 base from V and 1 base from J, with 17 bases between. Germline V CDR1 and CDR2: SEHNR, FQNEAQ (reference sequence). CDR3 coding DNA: TGTGCCAGCAGCTTAGGCGTGGGCACCGGCGGGTCTGGAAACACCATATATTTT. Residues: CASSLGVGTGGSGNTIYF.

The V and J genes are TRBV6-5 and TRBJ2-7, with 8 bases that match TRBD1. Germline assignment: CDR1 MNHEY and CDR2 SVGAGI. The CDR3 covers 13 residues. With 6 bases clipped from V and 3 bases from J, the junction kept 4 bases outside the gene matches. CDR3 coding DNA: TGTGCCAGCAGAGGACAGGGCGACTACGAGCAGTACTTC. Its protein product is CASRGQGDYEQYF.

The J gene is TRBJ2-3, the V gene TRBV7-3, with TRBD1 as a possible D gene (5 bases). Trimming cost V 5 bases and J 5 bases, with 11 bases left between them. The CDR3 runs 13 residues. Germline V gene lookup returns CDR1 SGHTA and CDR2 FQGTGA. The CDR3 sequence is CASSTSGKDTQYF. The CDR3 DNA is TGTGCCAGCAGCACCTCAGGGAAAGATACGCAGTATTTT.

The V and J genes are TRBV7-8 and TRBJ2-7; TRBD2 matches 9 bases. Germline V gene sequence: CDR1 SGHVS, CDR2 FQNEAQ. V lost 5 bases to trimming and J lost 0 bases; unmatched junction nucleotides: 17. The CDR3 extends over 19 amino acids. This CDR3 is CASSLPTRTSVWSSYEQYF. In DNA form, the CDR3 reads TGTGCCAGCAGCCTTCCTACACGGACTAGCGTTTGGAGCTCCTACGAGCAGTACTTC. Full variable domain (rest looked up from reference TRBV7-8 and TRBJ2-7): GAGVSQSPRYKVAKRGQDVALRCDPISGHVSLFWYQQALGQGPEFLTYFQNEAQLDKSGLPSDRFFAERPEGSVSTLKIQRTQQEDSAVYLCASSLPTRTSVWSSYEQYFGPGTRLTVT.

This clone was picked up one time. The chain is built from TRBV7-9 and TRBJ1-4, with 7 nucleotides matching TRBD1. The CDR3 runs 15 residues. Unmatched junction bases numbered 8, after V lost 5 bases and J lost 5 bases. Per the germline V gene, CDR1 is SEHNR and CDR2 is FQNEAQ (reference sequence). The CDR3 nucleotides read TGTGCCAGCAGCGTCCAAAGACAGGGAAATGAAAAACTGTTTTTT. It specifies CASSVQRQGNEKLFF.

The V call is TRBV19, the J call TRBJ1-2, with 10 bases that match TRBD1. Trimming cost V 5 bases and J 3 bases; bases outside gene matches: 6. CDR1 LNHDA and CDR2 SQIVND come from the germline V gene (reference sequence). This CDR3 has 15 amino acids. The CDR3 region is CASSPWTGGDYGYTF. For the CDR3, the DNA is TGTGCCAGTAGTCCCTGGACAGGGGGGGACTATGGCTACACCTTC.

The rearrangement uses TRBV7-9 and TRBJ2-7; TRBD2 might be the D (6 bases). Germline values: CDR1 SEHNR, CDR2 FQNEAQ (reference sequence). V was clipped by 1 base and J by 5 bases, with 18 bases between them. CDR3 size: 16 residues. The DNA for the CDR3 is TGTGCCAGCAGCTTAGGGGGTGGAGGGGAGGCTAACGAGCAGTACTTC. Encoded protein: CASSLGGGGEANEQYF.

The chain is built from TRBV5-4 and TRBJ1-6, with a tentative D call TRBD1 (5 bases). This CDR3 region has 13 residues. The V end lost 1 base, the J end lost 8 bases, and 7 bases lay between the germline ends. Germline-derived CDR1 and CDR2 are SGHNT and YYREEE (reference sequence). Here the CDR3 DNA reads TGTGCCAGCAGCTTGCCAGGGCATTCACCCCTCCACTTT. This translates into CASSLPGHSPLHF.

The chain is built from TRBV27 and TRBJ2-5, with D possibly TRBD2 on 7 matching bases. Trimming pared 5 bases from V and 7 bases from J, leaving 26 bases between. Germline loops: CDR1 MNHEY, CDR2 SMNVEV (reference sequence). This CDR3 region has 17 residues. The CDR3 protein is CASSPPSGGGRPGTQYF. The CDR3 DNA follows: TGTGCCAGCAGTCCCCCCTCTGGGGGGGGGCGGCCGGGGACCCAGTACTTC.

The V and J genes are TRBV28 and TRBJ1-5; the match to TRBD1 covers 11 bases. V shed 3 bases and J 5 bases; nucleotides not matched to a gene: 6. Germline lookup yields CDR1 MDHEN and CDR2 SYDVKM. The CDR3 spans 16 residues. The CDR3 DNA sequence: TGTGCCAGCAGTTTTCAAGGACAGGGGGCCCATCAGCCCCAGCATTTT. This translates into CASSFQGQGAHQPQHF.

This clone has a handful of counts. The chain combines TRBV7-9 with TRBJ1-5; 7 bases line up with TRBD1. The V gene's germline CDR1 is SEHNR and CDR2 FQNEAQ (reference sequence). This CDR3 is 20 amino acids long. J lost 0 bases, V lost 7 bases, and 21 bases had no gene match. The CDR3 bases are TGTGCCAGCACCGCACCCGACCTAGGGACAGACTCTGATAGCAATCAGCCCCAGCATTTT. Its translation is CASTAPDLGTDSDSNQPQHF.

CDR3 nucleotides: TGTGCCAGCAGCCCGCGACTAGCGGGAGATGGCACAGATACGCAGTATTTT. Translating it yields CASSPRLAGDGTDTQYF. The chain has TRBV7-6 and TRBJ2-3; 12 bases fit TRBD2. CDR3 length equals 17 residues. Germline V gives CDR1 SGHVS, CDR2 FNYEAQ. V shed 5 bases, J shed 1 base, and the junction held 7 bases outside the gene matches.

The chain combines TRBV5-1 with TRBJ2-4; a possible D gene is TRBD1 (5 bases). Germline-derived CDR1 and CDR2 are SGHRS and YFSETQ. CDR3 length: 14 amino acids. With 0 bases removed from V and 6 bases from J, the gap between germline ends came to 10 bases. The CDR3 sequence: CASSLAGMGNIQYF. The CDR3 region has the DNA TGCGCCAGCAGCTTGGCAGGGATGGGAAACATTCAGTACTTC. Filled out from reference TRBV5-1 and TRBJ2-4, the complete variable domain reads KAGVTQTPRYLIKTRGQQVTLSCSPISGHRSVSWYQQTPGQGLQFLFEYFSETQRNKGNFPGRFSGRQFSNSRSEMNVSTLELGDSALYLCASSLAGMGNIQYFGAGTRLSVL.

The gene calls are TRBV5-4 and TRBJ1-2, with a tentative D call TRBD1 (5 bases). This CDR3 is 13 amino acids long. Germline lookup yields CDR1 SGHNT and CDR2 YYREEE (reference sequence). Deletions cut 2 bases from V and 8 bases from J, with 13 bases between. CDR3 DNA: TGTGCCAGCAGCTTAACCAGGGCCGAGGGCTACACCTTC. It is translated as CASSLTRAEGYTF.